This TCR beta chain was documented in a study of blood T cell repertoires in COVID-19. Everyone who took part was about 18 to 89 years old, and they came from about 25 US areas. Profiling relied on immunoSEQ multiplex PCR, and the TCRdb table lists in-frame clones only, not all of them. Counted here are 300,000 to 350,000 clones, 85% to 95% occurring once; the ten biggest clones make up about 4.2%. Germline V lookup: CDR1 SGHVS, CDR2 FQNEAQ. V lost 5 bases, J lost 0 bases, and 11 bases lay in between. This CDR3 has 15 residues. The specimen was PBMCs or T cells enriched from blood (not recorded which). The chain uses TRBV7-8 and TRBJ1-3; TRBD1 might be the D (5 bases). The source is a woman aged 25 to 39 who had been exposed to COVID-19. CDR3 DNA: TGTGCCAGCAGCGGGGGGTCGCGCTCTGGAAACACCATATATTTT. It specifies CASSGGSRSGNTIYF.